The entry that follows covers one TCR beta chain sequence. This sample is part of a study of cytomegalovirus exposure and HLA in healthy donors. Sequencing used immunoSEQ multiplex PCR; TCRdb keeps in-frame clones, though not all of them. The data contain some 140,000 clones, roughly four fifths of them singletons. While the first cohort had 500 to 700 subjects, the donors belonged to the separate validation cohort of 100 to 150 subjects. The germline gives CDR1 GTSNPN, CDR2 SVGIG (reference sequence). The CDR3 runs 13 residues. Trimming took 4 bases from V and 3 from J, leaving 10 bases between them.

The TCR sequence derives from a man aged 25-45 years in good health and CMV-seropositive. Sequencing used PBMCs. The chain couples TRBV30 to TRBJ1-3; D unresolved. CDR3 region: CAWITGSGNTIYF. CDR3 bases: TGTGCCTGGATTACCGGGAGTGGAAACACCATATATTTT.